This TCR beta chain was recorded in a study of blood T cell repertoires in COVID-19. Whole-study context: The United States, Italy and Spain were the sources of the acute and convalescent COVID-19 samples. PBMCs, B-cell-depleted T cells, or T cells were the source of the cDNA or gDNA that made up the material.

How the authors handled the data: Counts of nucleated cells, estimated from reference gene primer amplification, were obtained. The protocol was immunoSEQ multiplex PCR, while the TCRdb copy is restricted to in-frame clones and leaves out a portion. The D gene and trimming were derived from the DNA, and the V and J assignments and clone size from that table. The data hold some 43,000 clones, with roughly 83% observed a single time. The sequenced sample was peripheral blood. The sequence derives from a man over 45 with active COVID-19.

The CDR3 DNA reads as TGTGCCAGCAGTTACTCTGGGGGGTCTAGCTCCTACGAGCAGTACTTC. It specifies CASSYSGGSSSYEQYF. The chain recombines TRBV6-6 with TRBJ2-7; TRBD2 is a possible D gene (6 bases). CDR3 size: 16 residues. V was cut by 0 bases and J by 0 bases, with 12 bases left in between. Germline V gene sequence: CDR1 MNHNY, CDR2 SVGAGI (reference sequence).